One T cell receptor beta chain is described in this entry. The authors' processing: It was from reference gene primer amplification that nucleated cell counts were estimated. TCRdb's table, derived via immunoSEQ multiplex PCR, lists solely in-frame clones and lacks some. The V and J calls and clone size are taken from that table; D and trimming were inferred from the DNA. The table has about 120,000 clones, roughly 80% seen once. This specimen comes from a study of blood T cell repertoires in COVID-19. Study information: The analysed material was cDNA or gDNA that came from T cells, B-cell-depleted T cells, or PBMCs.

Germline V lookup: CDR1 SNHLY, CDR2 FYNNEI. CDR3 length: 13 residues. V lost 7 bases, J lost 7 bases, and 8 bases stayed unmatched. Sequencing was performed on peripheral blood. This sequence originates from a man in his 70s with acute or convalescent COVID-19. This chain uses TRBV2 with TRBJ1-1; 8 positions agree with TRBD1. In DNA form, the CDR3 reads TGTGCCAGCACCGGACAGGGCTTCTTTGAAGCTTTCTTT. It codes for CASTGQGFFEAFF.